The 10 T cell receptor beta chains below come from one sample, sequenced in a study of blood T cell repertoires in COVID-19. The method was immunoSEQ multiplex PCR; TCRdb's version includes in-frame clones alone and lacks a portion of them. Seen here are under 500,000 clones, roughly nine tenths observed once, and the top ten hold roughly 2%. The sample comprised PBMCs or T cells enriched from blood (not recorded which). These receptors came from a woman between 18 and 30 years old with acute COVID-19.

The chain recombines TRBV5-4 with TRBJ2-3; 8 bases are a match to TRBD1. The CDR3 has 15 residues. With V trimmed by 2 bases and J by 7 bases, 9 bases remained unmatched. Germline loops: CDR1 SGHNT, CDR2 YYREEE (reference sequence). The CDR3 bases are TGTGCCAGCAGCTTAGGTGCGCAGGGGGCGAATACGCAGTATTTT. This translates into CASSLGAQGANTQYF.

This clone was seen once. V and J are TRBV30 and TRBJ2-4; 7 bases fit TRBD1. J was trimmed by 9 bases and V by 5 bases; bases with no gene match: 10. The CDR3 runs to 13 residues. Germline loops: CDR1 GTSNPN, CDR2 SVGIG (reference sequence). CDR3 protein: CAWVQGSGGIQYF. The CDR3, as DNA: TGTGCCTGGGTACAGGGGTCAGGAGGCATTCAGTACTTC.

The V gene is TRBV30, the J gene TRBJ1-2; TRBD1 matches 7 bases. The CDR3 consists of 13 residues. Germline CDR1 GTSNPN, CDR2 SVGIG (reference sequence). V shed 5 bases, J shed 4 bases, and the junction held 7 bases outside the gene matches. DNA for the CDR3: TGTGCCTGGGGGACAGTACCGACCTATGGCTACACCTTC. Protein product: CAWGTVPTYGYTF.

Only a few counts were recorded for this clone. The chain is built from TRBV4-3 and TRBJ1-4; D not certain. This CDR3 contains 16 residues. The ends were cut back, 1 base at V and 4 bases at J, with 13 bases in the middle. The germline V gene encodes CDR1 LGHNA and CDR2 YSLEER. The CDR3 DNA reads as TGCGCCAGCAGCCAAGTCGGAGGGCGCTTTAATGAAAAACTGTTTTTT. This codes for CASSQVGGRFNEKLFF.

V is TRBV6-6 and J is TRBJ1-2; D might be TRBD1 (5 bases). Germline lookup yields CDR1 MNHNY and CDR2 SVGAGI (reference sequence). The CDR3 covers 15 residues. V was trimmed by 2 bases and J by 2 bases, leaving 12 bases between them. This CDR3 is CASSYELSGNYGYTF. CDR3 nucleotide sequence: TGTGCCAGCAGTTACGAGTTGTCAGGGAACTATGGCTACACCTTC.

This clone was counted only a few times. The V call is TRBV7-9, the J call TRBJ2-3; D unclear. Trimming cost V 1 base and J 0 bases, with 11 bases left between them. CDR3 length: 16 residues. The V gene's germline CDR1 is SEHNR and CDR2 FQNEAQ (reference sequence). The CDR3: CASSLGQSPSTDTQYF. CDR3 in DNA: TGTGCCAGCAGCTTAGGCCAGTCCCCTAGCACAGATACGCAGTATTTT. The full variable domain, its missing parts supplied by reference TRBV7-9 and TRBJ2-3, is DTGVSQNPRHKITKRGQNVTFRCDPISEHNRLYWYRQTLGQGPEFLTYFQNEAQLEKSRLLSDRFSAERPKGSFSTLEIQRTEQGDSAMYLCASSLGQSPSTDTQYFGPGTRLTVL.

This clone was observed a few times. In nucleotides, the CDR3 is TGTGCCAGTAGTAGGACAGTATTTAACTCTGGAAACACCATATATTTT. Residues: CASSRTVFNSGNTIYF. The chain combines TRBV19 with TRBJ1-3; tentative D call: TRBD1 (6 bases). V lost 4 bases to trimming and J lost 0 bases, with 13 bases between them. Germline CDR1 reads LNHDA; CDR2 reads SQIVND (reference sequence). This CDR3 spans 16 amino acids.

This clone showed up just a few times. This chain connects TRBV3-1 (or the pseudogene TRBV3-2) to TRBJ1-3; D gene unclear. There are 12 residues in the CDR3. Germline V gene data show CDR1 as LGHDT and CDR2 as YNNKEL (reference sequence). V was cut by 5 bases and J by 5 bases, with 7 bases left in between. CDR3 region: CASSSSRNTIYF. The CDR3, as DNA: TGTGCCAGCAGCTCTAGTAGAAACACCATATATTTT.

The CDR3 loop reads CASSLAVQPLNQPQHF. The CDR3, as DNA: TGTGCCAGCAGCTTAGCGGTACAGCCTCTAAATCAGCCCCAGCATTTT. This chain joins TRBV7-8 and TRBJ1-5, with D unclear. CDR1 is SGHVS, CDR2 FQNEAQ, per germline. Trimming stripped 0 bases from V and 4 bases from J, with 13 bases between. This CDR3 has 16 residues.

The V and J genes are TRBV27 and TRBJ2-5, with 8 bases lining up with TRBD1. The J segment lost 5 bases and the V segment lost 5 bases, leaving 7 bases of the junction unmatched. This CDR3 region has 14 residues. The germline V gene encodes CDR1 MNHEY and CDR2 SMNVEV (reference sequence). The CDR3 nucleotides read TGTGCCAGCAGTACCCGGGACAGGAGGGAGACCCAGTACTTC. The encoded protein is CASSTRDRRETQYF.